This T cell receptor (beta chain) was obtained from a study of blood T cell repertoires in COVID-19. This table comes from immunoSEQ multiplex PCR, and its TCRdb copy is limited to in-frame clones, with some not included. This table has 100,000 to 150,000 clones, roughly three quarters appearing once. This clone was seen many times. This receptor was taken from a human donor in a cohort sampled during active COVID-19. The sample taken for sequencing was peripheral blood.

The CDR3 sequence: CASSSSNSPGAGQPQHF. The CDR3 DNA follows: TGTGCCAGCAGTTCCTCCAACTCCCCAGGGGCGGGTCAGCCCCAGCATTTT. V is TRBV28 and J is TRBJ1-5; D may be TRBD1 (6 bases). Germline assignment: CDR1 MDHEN and CDR2 SYDVKM. The germline V and J ends were trimmed by 4 bases and 6 bases, with 22 bases remaining between them. There are 17 residues in the CDR3.